Detailed here is one T cell receptor (beta chain). Its antigen is currently unknown. The data were taken from a study of cytomegalovirus exposure and HLA in healthy donors. Study-level results: Most likely, a cluster of highly shared sequence variants arose as a sequencing artifact.

The V gene lost 3 bases and the J gene lost 4 bases, with 12 bases spanning the gap. Germline V gene sequence: CDR1 SEHNR, CDR2 FQNEAQ (reference sequence). This CDR3 has 14 residues. The PCR had 60 Vbeta and 13 Jbeta primers. Produced via immunoSEQ multiplex PCR; TCRdb's table is partial and in-frame only. The sample has just over 150,000 clones; over 65% are singletons. V usage is TRBV7-9 and J usage is TRBJ1-2; D call uncertain. The TCR sequence derives from a woman between 35 and 50 years old in good health and CMV-seronegative. The sample was PBMCs. Here the CDR3 DNA reads TGTGCCAGCAGCTTCTACCCCCAAAGCTATGGCTACACCTTC. It codes for CASSFYPQSYGYTF.